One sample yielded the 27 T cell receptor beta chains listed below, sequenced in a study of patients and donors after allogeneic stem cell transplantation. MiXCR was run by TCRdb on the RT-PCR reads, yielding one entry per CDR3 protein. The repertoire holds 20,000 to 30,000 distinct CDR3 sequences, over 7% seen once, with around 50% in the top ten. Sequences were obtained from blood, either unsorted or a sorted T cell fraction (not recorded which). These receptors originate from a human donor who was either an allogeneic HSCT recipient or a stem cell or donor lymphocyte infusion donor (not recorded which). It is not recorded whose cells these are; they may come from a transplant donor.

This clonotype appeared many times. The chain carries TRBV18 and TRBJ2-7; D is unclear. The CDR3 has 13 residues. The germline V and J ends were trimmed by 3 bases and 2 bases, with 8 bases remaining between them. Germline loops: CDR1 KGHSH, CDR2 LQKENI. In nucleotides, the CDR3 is TGTGCCAGCTCACCGCCAGGAGCCTACGAGCAGTACTTC. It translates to CASSPPGAYEQYF.

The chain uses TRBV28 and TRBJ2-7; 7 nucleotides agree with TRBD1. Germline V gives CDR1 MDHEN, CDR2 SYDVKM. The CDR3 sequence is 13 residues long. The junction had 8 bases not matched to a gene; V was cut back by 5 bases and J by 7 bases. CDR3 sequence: CASSPGQPWEQYF. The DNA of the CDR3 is TGTGCCAGCAGTCCGGGACAGCCCTGGGAGCAGTACTTC.

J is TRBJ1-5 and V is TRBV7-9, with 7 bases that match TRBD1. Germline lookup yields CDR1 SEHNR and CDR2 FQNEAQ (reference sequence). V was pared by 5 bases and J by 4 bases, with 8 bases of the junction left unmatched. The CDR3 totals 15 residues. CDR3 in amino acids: CASSEMGQLNQPQHF. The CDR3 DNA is TGTGCCAGCAGCGAGATGGGACAGCTAAATCAGCCCCAGCATTTT.

The CDR3 spells CASSRCTVEARDRAYEQYF. The CDR3 DNA follows: TGCGCCAGCAGCCGTTGTACCGTGGAGGCCCGGGACAGGGCCTACGAGCAGTACTTC. V and J are TRBV5-1 and TRBJ2-7; 9 bases line up with TRBD1. The CDR3 has 19 residues. Losses at the gene ends were 4 bases for V and 2 bases for J; bases not matched to a gene: 19. Germline CDR1 SGHRS, CDR2 YFSETQ.

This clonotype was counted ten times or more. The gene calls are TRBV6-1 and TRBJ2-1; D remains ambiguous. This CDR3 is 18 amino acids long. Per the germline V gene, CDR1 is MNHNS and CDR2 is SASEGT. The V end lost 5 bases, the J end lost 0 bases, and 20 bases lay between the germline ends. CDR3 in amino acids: CASSRLALGMSSYNEQFF. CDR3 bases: TGTGCCAGCAGTCGCCTTGCCCTGGGTATGAGCTCCTACAATGAGCAGTTCTTC.

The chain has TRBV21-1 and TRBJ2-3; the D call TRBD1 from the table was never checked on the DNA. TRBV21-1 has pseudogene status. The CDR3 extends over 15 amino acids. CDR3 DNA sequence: TGTGCCAGCAGCCCACGGGGGGGTCGCACAGATACGCAGTATTTT. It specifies CASSPRGGRTDTQYF.

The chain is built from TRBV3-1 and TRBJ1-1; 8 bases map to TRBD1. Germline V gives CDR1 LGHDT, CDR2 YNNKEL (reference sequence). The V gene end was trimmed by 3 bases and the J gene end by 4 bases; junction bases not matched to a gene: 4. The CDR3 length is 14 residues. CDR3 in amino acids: CASSHPTGGTEAFF. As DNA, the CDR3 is TGTGCCAGCAGCCACCCTACAGGGGGCACTGAAGCTTTCTTT.

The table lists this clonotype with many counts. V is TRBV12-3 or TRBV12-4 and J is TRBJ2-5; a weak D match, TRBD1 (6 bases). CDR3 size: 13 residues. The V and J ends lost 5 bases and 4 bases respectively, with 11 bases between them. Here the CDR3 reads CASSPTGIETQYF. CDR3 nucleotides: TGTGCCAGCAGTCCCACAGGGATAGAGACCCAGTACTTC.

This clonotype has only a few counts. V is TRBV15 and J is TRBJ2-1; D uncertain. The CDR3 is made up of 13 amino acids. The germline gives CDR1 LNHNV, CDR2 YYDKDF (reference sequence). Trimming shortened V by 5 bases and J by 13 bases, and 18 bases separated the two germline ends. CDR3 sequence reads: CATSVISSGPQFF. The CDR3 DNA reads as TGTGCCACCAGCGTCATCAGTTCCGGACCCCAGTTCTTC.

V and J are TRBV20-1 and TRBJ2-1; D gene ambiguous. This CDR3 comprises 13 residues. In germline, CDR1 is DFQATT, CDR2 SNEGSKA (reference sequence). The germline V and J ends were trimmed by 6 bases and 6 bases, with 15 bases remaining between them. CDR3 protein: CSAGLEGGNEQFF. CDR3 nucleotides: TGCAGTGCCGGGTTGGAAGGCGGCAATGAGCAGTTCTTC.

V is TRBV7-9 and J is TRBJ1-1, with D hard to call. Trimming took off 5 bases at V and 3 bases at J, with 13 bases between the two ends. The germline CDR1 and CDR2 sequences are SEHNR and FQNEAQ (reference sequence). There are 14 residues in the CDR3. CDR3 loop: CASSPGEWDTEAFF. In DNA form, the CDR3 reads TGTGCCAGCAGCCCTGGGGAGTGGGACACTGAAGCTTTCTTT.

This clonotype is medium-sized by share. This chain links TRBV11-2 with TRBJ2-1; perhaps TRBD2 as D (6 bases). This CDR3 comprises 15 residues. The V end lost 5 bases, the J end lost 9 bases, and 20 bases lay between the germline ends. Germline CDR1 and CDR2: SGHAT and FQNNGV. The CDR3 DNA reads TGTGCCAGCAGCCATAGATTGGGGGGTTCGTCTGAGCAGTTCTTC. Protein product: CASSHRLGGSSEQFF. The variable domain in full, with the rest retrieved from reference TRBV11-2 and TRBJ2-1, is EAGVAQSPRYKIIEKRQSVAFWCNPISGHATLYWYQQILGQGPKLLIQFQNNGVVDDSQLPKDRFSAERLKGVDSTLKIQPAKLEDSAVYLCASSHRLGGSSEQFFGPGTRLTVL.

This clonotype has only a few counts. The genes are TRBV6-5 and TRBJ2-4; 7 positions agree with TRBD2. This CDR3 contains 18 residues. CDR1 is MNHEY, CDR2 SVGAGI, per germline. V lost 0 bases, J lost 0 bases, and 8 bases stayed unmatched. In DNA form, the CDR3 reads TGTGCCAGCAGTTACTCGATAGGGAGGGCGCTAGCCAAAAACATTCAGTACTTC. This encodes CASSYSIGRALAKNIQYF.

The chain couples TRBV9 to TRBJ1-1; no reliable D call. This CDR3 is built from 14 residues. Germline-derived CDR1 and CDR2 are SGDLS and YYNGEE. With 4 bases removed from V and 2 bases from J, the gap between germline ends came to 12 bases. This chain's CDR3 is CASSPRWGNTEAFF. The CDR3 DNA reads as TGTGCCAGCAGCCCTCGGTGGGGTAACACTGAAGCTTTCTTT.

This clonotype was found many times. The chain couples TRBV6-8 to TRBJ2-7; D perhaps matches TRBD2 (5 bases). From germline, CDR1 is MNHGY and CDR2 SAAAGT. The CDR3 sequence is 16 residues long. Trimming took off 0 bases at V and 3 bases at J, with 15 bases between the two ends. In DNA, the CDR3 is TGTGCCAGCAGTTACTCGAAAGACTCCGGGGACTACGAGCAGTACTTC. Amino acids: CASSYSKDSGDYEQYF.

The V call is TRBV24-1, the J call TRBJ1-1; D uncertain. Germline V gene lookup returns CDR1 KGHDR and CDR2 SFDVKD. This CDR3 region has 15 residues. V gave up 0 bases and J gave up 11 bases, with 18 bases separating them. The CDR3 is CATSDLPVGKSVAFF. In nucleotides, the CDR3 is TGTGCCACCAGTGATTTGCCGGTTGGCAAATCGGTTGCTTTCTTT.

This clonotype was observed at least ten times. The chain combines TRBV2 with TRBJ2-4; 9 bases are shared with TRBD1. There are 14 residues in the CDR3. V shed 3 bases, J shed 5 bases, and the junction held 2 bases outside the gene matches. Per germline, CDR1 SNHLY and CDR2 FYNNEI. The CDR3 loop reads CASSDWDRENIQYF. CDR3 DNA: TGTGCCAGCAGTGACTGGGACAGGGAAAACATTCAGTACTTC.

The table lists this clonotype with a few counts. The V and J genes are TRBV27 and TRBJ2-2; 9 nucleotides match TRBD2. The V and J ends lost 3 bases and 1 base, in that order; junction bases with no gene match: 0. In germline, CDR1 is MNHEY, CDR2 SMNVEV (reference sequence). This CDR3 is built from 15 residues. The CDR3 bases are TGTGCCAGCAGTTTTAGCGGGAGGAACACCGGGGAGCTGTTTTTT. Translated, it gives CASSFSGRNTGELFF.

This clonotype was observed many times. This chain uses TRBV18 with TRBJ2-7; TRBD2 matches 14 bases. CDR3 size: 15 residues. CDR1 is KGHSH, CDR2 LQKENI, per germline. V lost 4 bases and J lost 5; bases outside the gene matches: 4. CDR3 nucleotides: TGTGCCAGCTCACGCCTGGGACTAGCGGGAGACGAGCAGTACTTC. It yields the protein CASSRLGLAGDEQYF.

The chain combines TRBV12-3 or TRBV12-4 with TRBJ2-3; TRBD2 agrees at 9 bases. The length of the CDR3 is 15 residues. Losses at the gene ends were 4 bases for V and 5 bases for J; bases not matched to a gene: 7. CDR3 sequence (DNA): TGTGCCAGCAGTTATGGCGGGGGGGCCAGAGATACGCAGTATTTT. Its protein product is CASSYGGGARDTQYF.

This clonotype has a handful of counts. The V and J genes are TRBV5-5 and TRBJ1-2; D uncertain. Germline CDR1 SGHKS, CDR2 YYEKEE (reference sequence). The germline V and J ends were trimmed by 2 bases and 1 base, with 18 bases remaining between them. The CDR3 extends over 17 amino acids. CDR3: CASSLDPPSFYNYGYTF. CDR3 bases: TGTGCCAGCAGCTTAGACCCTCCCAGTTTCTATAACTATGGCTACACCTTC.

The DNA for the CDR3 is TGTGCCAGTGCCTATACAGGGAACCCCCTCTACGAGCAGTACTTC. Translating gives CASAYTGNPLYEQYF. The chain uses TRBV19 and TRBJ2-7; a weak D match, TRBD1 (6 bases). The V gene's germline CDR1 is LNHDA and CDR2 SQIVND (reference sequence). Trimming cost V 8 bases and J 3 bases, with 20 bases left between them. This CDR3 is 15 amino acids long. Combining the CDR3 with reference TRBV19 and TRBJ2-7 gives the whole variable domain DGGITQSPKYLFRKEGQNVTLSCEQNLNHDAMYWYRQDPGQGLRLIYYSQIVNDFQKGDIAEGYSVSREKKESFPLTVTSAQKNPTAFYLCASAYTGNPLYEQYFGPGTRLTVT.

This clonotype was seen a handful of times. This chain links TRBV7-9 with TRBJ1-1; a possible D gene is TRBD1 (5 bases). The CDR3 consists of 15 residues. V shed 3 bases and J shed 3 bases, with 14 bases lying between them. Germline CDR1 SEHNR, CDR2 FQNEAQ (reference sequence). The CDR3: CASSLLAGTDTEAFF. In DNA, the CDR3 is TGTGCCAGCAGCTTGTTAGCAGGGACGGACACTGAAGCTTTCTTT.

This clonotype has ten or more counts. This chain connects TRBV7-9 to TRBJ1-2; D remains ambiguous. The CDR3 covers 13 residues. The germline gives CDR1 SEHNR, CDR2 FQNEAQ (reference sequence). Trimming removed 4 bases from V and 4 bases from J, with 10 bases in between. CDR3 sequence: CASSSSGFYGYTF. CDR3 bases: TGTGCCAGCAGCTCCTCAGGCTTCTATGGCTACACCTTC.

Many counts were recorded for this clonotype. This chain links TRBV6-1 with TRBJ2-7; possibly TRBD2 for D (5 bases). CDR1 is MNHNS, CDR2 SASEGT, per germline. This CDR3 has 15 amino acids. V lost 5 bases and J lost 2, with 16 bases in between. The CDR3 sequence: CASSHRESVTYEQYF. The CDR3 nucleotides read TGTGCCAGCAGTCATCGGGAATCGGTCACCTACGAGCAGTACTTC.

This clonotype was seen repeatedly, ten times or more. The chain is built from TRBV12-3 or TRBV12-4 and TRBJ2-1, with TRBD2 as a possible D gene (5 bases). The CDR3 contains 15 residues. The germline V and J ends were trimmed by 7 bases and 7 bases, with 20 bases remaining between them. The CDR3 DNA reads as TGTGCCAGCATCCCAACTAGGCAGAACACTAATGAGCAGTTCTTC. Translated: CASIPTRQNTNEQFF.

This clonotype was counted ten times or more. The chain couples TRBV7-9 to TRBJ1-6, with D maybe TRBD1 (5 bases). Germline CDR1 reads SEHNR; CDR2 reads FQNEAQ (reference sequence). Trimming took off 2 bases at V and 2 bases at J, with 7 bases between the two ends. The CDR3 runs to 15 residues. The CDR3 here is CASSLSGAYNSPLHF. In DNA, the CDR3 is TGTGCCAGCAGCTTATCGGGGGCCTATAATTCACCCCTCCACTTT.